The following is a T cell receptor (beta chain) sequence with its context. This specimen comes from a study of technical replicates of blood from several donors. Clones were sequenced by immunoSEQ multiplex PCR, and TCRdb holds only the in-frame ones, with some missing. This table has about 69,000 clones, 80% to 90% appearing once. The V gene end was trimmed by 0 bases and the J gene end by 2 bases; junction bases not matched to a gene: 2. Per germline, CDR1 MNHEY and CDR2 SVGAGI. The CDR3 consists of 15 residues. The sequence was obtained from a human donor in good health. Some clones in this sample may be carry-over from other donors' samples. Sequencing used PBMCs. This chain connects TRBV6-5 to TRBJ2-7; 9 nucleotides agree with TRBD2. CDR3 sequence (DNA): TGTGCCAGCAGTTACTCGACTAGCGGTACCTACGAGCAGTACTTC. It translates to CASSYSTSGTYEQYF.